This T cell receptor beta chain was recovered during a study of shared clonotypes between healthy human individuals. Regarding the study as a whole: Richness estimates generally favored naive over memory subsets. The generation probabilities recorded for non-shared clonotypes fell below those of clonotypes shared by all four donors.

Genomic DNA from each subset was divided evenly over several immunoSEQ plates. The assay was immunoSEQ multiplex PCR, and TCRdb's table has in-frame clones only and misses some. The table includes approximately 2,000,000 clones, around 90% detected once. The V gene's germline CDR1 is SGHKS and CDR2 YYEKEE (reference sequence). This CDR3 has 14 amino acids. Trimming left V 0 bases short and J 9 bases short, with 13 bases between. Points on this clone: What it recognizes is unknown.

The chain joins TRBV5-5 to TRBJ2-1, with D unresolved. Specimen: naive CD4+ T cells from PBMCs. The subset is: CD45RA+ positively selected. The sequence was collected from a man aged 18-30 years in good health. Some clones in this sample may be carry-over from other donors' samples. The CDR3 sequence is CASSLGVSHGEQFF. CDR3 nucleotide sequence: TGTGCCAGCAGCTTGGGAGTATCGCACGGTGAGCAGTTCTTC.